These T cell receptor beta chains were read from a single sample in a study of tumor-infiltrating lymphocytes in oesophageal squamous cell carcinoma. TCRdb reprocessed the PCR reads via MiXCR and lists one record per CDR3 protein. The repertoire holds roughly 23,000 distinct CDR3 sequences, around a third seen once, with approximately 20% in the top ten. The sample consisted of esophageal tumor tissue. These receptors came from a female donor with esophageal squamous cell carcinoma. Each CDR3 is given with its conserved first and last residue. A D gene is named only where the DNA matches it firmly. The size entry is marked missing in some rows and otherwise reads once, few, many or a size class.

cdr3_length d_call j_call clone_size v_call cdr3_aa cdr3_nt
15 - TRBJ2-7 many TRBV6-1 CASSGRGSSSYEQYF TGTGCCAGCAGCGGGCGTGGGTCGAGCTCCTACGAGCAGTACTTC
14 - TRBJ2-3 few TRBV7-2 CASSGPGGQDTQYF TGTGCCAGCAGCGGCCCGGGGGGCCAAGATACGCAGTATTTT
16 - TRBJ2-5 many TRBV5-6 CASSFWGDSFQETQYF TGTGCCAGCAGCTTTTGGGGGGACAGTTTCCAAGAGACCCAGTACTTC
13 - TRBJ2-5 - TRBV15 CATGRAHQETQYF TGTGCCACCGGCCGGGCCCACCAAGAGACCCAGTACTTC
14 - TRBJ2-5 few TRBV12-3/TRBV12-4 CASSFSLALETQYF TGTGCCAGCAGTTTTTCACTAGCTCTGGAGACCCAGTACTTC
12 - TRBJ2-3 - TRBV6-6 CASTSRTDTQYF TGTGCCAGCACTAGTCGGACAGATACGCAGTATTTT
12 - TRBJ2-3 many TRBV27 CASRTLTDTQYF TGTGCCAGCAGGACACTCACAGATACGCAGTATTTT
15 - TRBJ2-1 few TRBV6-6 CASSYSSRRDNEQFF TGTGCCAGCAGTTACTCGAGCAGGAGAGACAATGAGCAGTTCTTC
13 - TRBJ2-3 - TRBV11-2 CASSSVFGDTQYF TGTGCCAGCAGCTCGGTTTTCGGGGATACGCAGTATTTT
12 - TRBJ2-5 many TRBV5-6 CASSLRQETQYF TGTGCCAGCAGCTTGAGACAAGAGACCCAGTACTTC
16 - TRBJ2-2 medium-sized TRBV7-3 CASSLLGVGNTGELFF TGTGCCAGCAGCTTATTAGGGGTGGGGAACACCGGGGAGCTGTTTTTT
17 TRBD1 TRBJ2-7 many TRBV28 CASTPRDRGHSYNEQYF TGTGCCAGCACTCCCCGGGACAGGGGGCACTCCTACAATGAGCAGTACTTC
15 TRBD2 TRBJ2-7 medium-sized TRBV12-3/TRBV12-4 CASSLGLADSYEQYF TGTGCCAGCAGTTTGGGACTAGCGGACTCCTACGAGCAGTACTTC
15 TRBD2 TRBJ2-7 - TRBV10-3 CAISEGTSGSYEQYF TGTGCCATCAGTGAAGGGACTAGCGGTTCCTACGAGCAGTACTTC
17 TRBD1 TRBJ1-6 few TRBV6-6 CASSYWGQNVYNSPLHF TGTGCCAGCAGTTACTGGGGACAGAACGTCTATAATTCACCCCTCCACTTT
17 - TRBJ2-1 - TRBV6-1 CASSEENFDSSYNEQFF TGTGCCAGCAGTGAAGAAAATTTCGACAGCTCCTACAATGAGCAGTTCTTC
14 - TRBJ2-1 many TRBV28 CASSPESDSAIQFF TGTGCCAGCAGCCCAGAGTCAGACAGCGCCATTCAGTTCTTC
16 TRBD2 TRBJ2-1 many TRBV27 CASSPGGLAGALEQFF TGTGCCAGCAGTCCCGGCGGGCTAGCGGGAGCTCTTGAGCAGTTCTTC
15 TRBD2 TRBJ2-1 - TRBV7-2 CASSLGLAGVNEQFF TGTGCCAGCAGTTTGGGACTAGCGGGAGTTAATGAGCAGTTCTTC